This TCR beta chain was recorded in a study of chemoradiotherapy in HPV16-positive cancers. Germline V gene data show CDR1 as MGHRA and CDR2 as YSYEKL. The length of the CDR3 is 20 residues. The V gene end was trimmed by 0 bases and the J gene end by 3 bases; junction bases not matched to a gene: 12. Sequencing used immunoSEQ multiplex PCR; TCRdb keeps in-frame clones, though not all of them. This sample has some 17,000 clones, with 55% to 75% found just once. This clonotype originated in a human donor with HPV-associated anogenital cancer. The rearrangement uses TRBV4-1 and TRBJ2-2; 11 bases are shared with TRBD2. The sequences come from tumor tissue, collected from a patient who underwent chemoradiotherapy. The CDR3 is CASSQDGVFVAGGYTGELFF. The CDR3 DNA sequence: TGCGCCAGCAGCCAAGATGGGGTGTTTGTAGCGGGGGGGTACACCGGGGAGCTGTTTTTT.